The 30 T cell receptor beta chains below were found in one sample sequenced in a study of blood T cells in healthy people across ages. It was with a sample-barcoded 5' primer and a J-beta primer mix that a second PCR of about 6 to 12 cycles was run. TCRdb independently ran MiXCR on the 5' RACE reads; one entry per CDR3 protein. The data hold approximately 830,000 distinct CDR3 sequences, with around two thirds observed a single time. Sequencing used blood. Every receptor here comes from a young man in good health.

This clonotype was seen more than once but under ten times. The chain recombines TRBV29-1 with TRBJ2-3, with D perhaps matching TRBD1 (6 bases). The germline gives CDR1 SQVTM, CDR2 ANQGSEA. The CDR3 covers 18 residues. V shed 7 bases and J shed 2 bases, with 28 bases lying between them. For the CDR3, the DNA is TGCAGCGCCCCCGCGGCCGATTCCCTAACAGGGCACACAGATACGCAGTATTTT. This encodes CSAPAADSLTGHTDTQYF.

V is TRBV12-3 or TRBV12-4 and J is TRBJ2-7, with TRBD1 matching 10 bases. Losses at the gene ends were 7 bases for V and 5 bases for J; bases not matched to a gene: 11. CDR3 length: 15 residues. Written as DNA, the CDR3 is TGTGCCAGCATCCCGGGACAGGGGCGGCTTGACGAGCAGTACTTC. Protein sequence: CASIPGQGRLDEQYF.

J is TRBJ2-7 and V is TRBV4-2; TRBD1 is a possible D gene (6 bases). The CDR3 runs to 16 residues. With 3 bases removed from V and 4 bases from J, the gap between germline ends came to 19 bases. The germline V gene encodes CDR1 LGHNA and CDR2 YNFKEQ. The CDR3 coding sequence is TGTGCCAGCAGCCATGAGATCCAGGGACAAGGGTACGAGCAGTACTTC. Protein sequence: CASSHEIQGQGYEQYF.

As for this clonotype: The junction departs from the called germline gene at one end, perhaps through a read error. This chain links TRBV27 with TRBJ2-7; D not resolved. Germline values: CDR1 MNHEY, CDR2 SMNVEV (reference sequence). The length of the CDR3 is 14 residues. The CDR3 region is CVSSARWRSYEQYF. CDR3 in DNA: TGTGTCAGCAGTGCAAGGTGGCGTTCCTACGAGCAGTACTTC.

The chain recombines TRBV28 with TRBJ2-4; D remains unclear. Near its end, the DNA agrees better with TRBJ2-7, so the J call may be wrong. Germline V CDR1 and CDR2: MDHEN, SYDVKM. This CDR3 spans 14 amino acids. This CDR3 reads CASSLEWVSHEQYF. CDR3 DNA sequence: TGTGCCAGCAGTTTAGAGTGGGTGAGCCACGAGCAGTACTTC.

V gene TRBV15 combines with J gene TRBJ1-5; D not resolved. CDR1 is LNHNV and CDR2 is YYDKDF in the germline V gene (reference sequence). There are 17 residues in the CDR3. Trimming stripped 0 bases from V and 0 bases from J, with 12 bases between. The CDR3 sequence: CATSRDREAPSNQPQHF. In DNA, the CDR3 is TGTGCCACCAGCAGAGATAGAGAGGCCCCTAGCAATCAGCCCCAGCATTTT.

This chain uses TRBV4-3 with TRBJ1-4; 7 positions agree with TRBD1. The CDR3 is 14 residues long. The germline gives CDR1 LGHNA, CDR2 YSLEER. Unmatched junction bases numbered 7, after V lost 6 bases and J lost 6 bases. Here the CDR3 reads CASRHTGEDEKLFF. For the CDR3, the DNA is TGCGCCAGCAGACACACAGGGGAAGATGAAAAACTGTTTTTT.

This clonotype showed up just a few times. The chain joins TRBV7-2 to TRBJ2-3, with TRBD2 matching 7 bases. Germline CDR1 is SGHTA and CDR2 is FQGNSA. The trim removed 1 base at V and 6 bases at J, leaving 4 bases unmatched. The CDR3 is 14 amino acids. CDR3 in amino acids: CASSLVRGTDTQYF. In DNA form, the CDR3 reads TGTGCCAGCAGCTTAGTGCGGGGGACCGATACGCAGTATTTT.

This clonotype came up a few times. J is TRBJ1-2 and V is TRBV20-1, with D possibly being TRBD1 (5 bases). Deletions cut 3 bases from V and 3 bases from J, with 11 bases between. This CDR3 is 13 amino acids long. Germline-derived CDR1 and CDR2 are DFQATT and SNEGSKA (reference sequence). The CDR3 coding sequence is TGCAGTGCTAGTCCCCGGGGGGACTATGGCTACACCTTC. This encodes CSASPRGDYGYTF.

The chain joins TRBV7-8 to TRBJ2-1; D unresolved. CDR1 SGHVS and CDR2 FQNEAQ come from the germline V gene. This CDR3 spans 14 amino acids. V dropped 7 bases and J dropped 2 bases, with 12 bases sitting between them. The CDR3 DNA reads as TGTGCCAGCACCCGGACGGACGCCTACAATGAGCAGTTCTTC. This codes for CASTRTDAYNEQFF. Drawing the rest from reference TRBV7-8 and TRBJ2-1, the complete variable domain is GAGVSQSPRYKVAKRGQDVALRCDPISGHVSLFWYQQALGQGPEFLTYFQNEAQLDKSGLPSDRFFAERPEGSVSTLKIQRTQQEDSAVYLCASTRTDAYNEQFFGPGTRLTVL.

Notes on this clonotype: One end of the junction fails to match germline, which may point to a read error. V gene TRBV5-1 combines with J gene TRBJ1-5, with 9 nucleotides matching TRBD1. Germline V lookup: CDR1 SGHRS, CDR2 YFSETQ. This CDR3 contains 14 residues. The CDR3 here is CASSLTGGYHPQHF. The CDR3, as DNA: TGCGCCAGCAGCTTAACAGGGGGCTATCACCCCCAGCATTTT. Drawing the rest from reference TRBV5-1 and TRBJ1-5, the complete variable domain is KAGVTQTPRYLIKTRGQQVTLSCSPISGHRSVSWYQQTPGQGLQFLFEYFSETQRNKGNFPGRFSGRQFSNSRSEMNVSTLELGDSALYLCASSLTGGYHPQHFGDGTRLSIL.

In this sample, this clonotype turned up once. This rearrangement joins TRBV7-2 to TRBJ1-1; 9 bases line up with TRBD1. Germline loops: CDR1 SGHTA, CDR2 FQGNSA. Trimming removed 5 bases from V and 1 base from J; junction bases left unmatched: 8. This CDR3 is 16 amino acids long. The CDR3 bases are TGTGCCAGCAGCCCGGGGACAGGGAGGGGGAACACTGAAGCTTTCTTT. This translates into CASSPGTGRGNTEAFF.

The table lists this clonotype with a count of one. An end of the junction differs from the germline gene, which may be a read error. The V gene is TRBV27, the J gene TRBJ1-1; unclear D gene. Germline CDR1 is MNHEY and CDR2 is SMNVEV (reference sequence). This CDR3 is 14 amino acids long. DNA for the CDR3: TGTGCCAGTAGTTTAGAGCCTTTGAACACTGAAGCTTTCTTT. Translating it yields CASSLEPLNTEAFF.

This chain links TRBV7-9 with TRBJ2-3; 13 nucleotides agree with TRBD2. Germline trimming cut 5 bases from V and 2 bases from J; bases unmatched to any gene: 13. Germline loops: CDR1 SEHNR, CDR2 FQNEAQ (reference sequence). The CDR3 spans 19 residues. This CDR3 is CASSPRTSGGQIFTDTQYF. CDR3 DNA: TGTGCCAGCAGCCCTCGGACTAGCGGGGGTCAAATATTCACAGATACGCAGTATTTT.

This clonotype has more than one count but fewer than ten. The gene calls are TRBV9 and TRBJ1-2; 8 bases agree with TRBD1. Looked up from germline, CDR1 is SGDLS and CDR2 is YYNGEE. The CDR3 covers 14 residues. The V gene end was trimmed by 4 bases and the J gene end by 7 bases; junction bases not matched to a gene: 9. The DNA for the CDR3 is TGTGCCAGCAGCCCCCCGGGACAGGACTTTGGCTACACCTTC. It specifies CASSPPGQDFGYTF.

A single count supports this clonotype. The rearrangement links TRBV5-1 to TRBJ2-4; weak D call: TRBD1 (6 bases). TRBJ2-5 explains the end of the DNA better; the J call may be wrong. Germline CDR1 is SGHRS and CDR2 is YFSETQ. The CDR3 has 15 amino acids. CDR3 protein: CASSLGNRAQETQYF. DNA of the CDR3: TGCGCCAGCAGCTTGGGGAACAGGGCCCAAGAGACCCAGTACTTC.

The V and J genes are TRBV7-2 and TRBJ2-5; possibly TRBD1 for D (5 bases). V was trimmed by 1 base and J by 1 base, leaving 10 bases between them. From germline, CDR1 is SGHTA and CDR2 FQGNSA. This CDR3 contains 15 residues. Written as DNA, the CDR3 is TGTGCCAGCAGCTTAGGACAGCTCGGCCAAGAGACCCAGTACTTC. Protein sequence: CASSLGQLGQETQYF.

This clonotype was detected only once. The V and J genes are TRBV5-6 and TRBJ1-6; D perhaps matches TRBD1 (6 bases). V dropped 4 bases and J dropped 9 bases, with 14 bases sitting between them. The CDR3 covers 14 residues. Germline V lookup: CDR1 SGHDT, CDR2 YYEEEE. Here the CDR3 reads CASSQPGQLSPLHF. For the CDR3, the DNA is TGTGCCAGCAGCCAGCCGGGACAACTTTCACCCCTCCACTTT.

The CDR3 DNA is TGTGCCAGCAGTCGACAGGGGGCGTTTGATGGCTACACCTTC. It codes for CASSRQGAFDGYTF. The rearrangement joins TRBV27 to TRBJ1-2; 10 nucleotides agree with TRBD1. Germline lookup yields CDR1 MNHEY and CDR2 SMNVEV (reference sequence). This CDR3 region has 14 residues. Trimming cost V 5 bases and J 6 bases; bases outside gene matches: 6.

This clonotype was counted a few times. The chain is built from TRBV7-3 and TRBJ1-2, with TRBD1 matching over 9 bases. Germline V gene lookup returns CDR1 SGHTA and CDR2 FQGTGA. The CDR3 has 14 residues. The ends lost 3 bases at V and 8 bases at J; junction bases unmatched: 7. DNA of the CDR3: TGTGCCAGCAGCTTTACAGGGGGCGCCAGGGGCTACACCTTC. It translates to CASSFTGGARGYTF.

The chain employs TRBV7-9 and TRBJ1-5; D is undetermined. The V gene lost 5 bases and the J gene lost 4 bases, with 9 bases spanning the gap. The CDR3 extends over 13 amino acids. Germline loops: CDR1 SEHNR, CDR2 FQNEAQ (reference sequence). The CDR3 nucleotides are TGTGCCAGCAGCCTTCAGGAGAATCAGCCCCAGCATTTT. As protein: CASSLQENQPQHF.

The chain joins TRBV15 to TRBJ2-5; 8 bases map to TRBD1. The germline V gene encodes CDR1 LNHNV and CDR2 YYDKDF (reference sequence). This CDR3 spans 15 amino acids. V was clipped by 5 bases and J by 5 bases; unmatched bases: 10. The CDR3 DNA sequence: TGTGCCACCAGCGGTGGACAGGGAAAAAGGGAGACCCAGTACTTC. This gives the protein CATSGGQGKRETQYF.

The rearrangement joins TRBV29-1 to TRBJ2-1; perhaps TRBD2 as D (6 bases). CDR3 size: 14 residues. Germline lookup yields CDR1 SQVTM and CDR2 ANQGSEA. V lost 6 bases and J lost 7, with 19 bases in between. The DNA for the CDR3 is TGCAGCGTGACCGGGACTTCCCTTGGGAATGAGCAGTTCTTC. Translation: CSVTGTSLGNEQFF.

The chain links TRBV20-1 to TRBJ2-7; unclear D gene. The germline gives CDR1 DFQATT, CDR2 SNEGSKA (reference sequence). The CDR3 is 14 amino acids. Between the trimmed V and J ends, which lost 1 base and 4 bases, there was a span of 14 bases. In DNA, the CDR3 is TGCAGTGCTAGAGTTACGGGTCTGTGTTACGAGCAGTACTTC. This sequence encodes CSARVTGLCYEQYF.

This clonotype was detected only a few times. The chain uses TRBV20-1 and TRBJ2-4; TRBD2 aligns across 8 bases. The CDR3 covers 15 residues. Germline V gene data show CDR1 as DFQATT and CDR2 as SNEGSKA (reference sequence). V trimming: 6 bases; J trimming: 7 bases; junction bases outside the gene matches: 14. The CDR3 DNA reads TGCAGTGCCCTCCCACCCGGGGGGGGGCCTAACATTCAGTACTTC. Translating it yields CSALPPGGGPNIQYF.

The count of this clonotype is one. This chain connects TRBV6-1 to TRBJ2-7, with 7 bases fitting TRBD1. Unmatched junction bases numbered 4, after V lost 2 bases and J lost 0 bases. The germline V gene encodes CDR1 MNHNS and CDR2 SASEGT. CDR3 length equals 15 residues. The CDR3 here is CASSERGRSSYEQYF. The DNA for the CDR3 is TGTGCCAGCAGTGAAAGGGGGCGAAGCTCCTACGAGCAGTACTTC.

This chain uses TRBV7-9 with TRBJ1-1, with D possibly being TRBD1 (6 bases). Germline V lookup: CDR1 SEHNR, CDR2 FQNEAQ (reference sequence). The CDR3 contains 15 residues. The ends were cut back, 6 bases at V and 2 bases at J, with 16 bases in the middle. In DNA form, the CDR3 reads TGTGCCAGCAGTCACTACAGGGACCCAAACACTGAAGCTTTCTTT. Its translation is CASSHYRDPNTEAFF.

V and J are TRBV4-2 and TRBJ1-2; perhaps TRBD1 as D (6 bases). V lost 1 base and J 4 bases, leaving 13 bases between the germline ends. This CDR3 spans 15 amino acids. Germline V gene sequence: CDR1 LGHNA, CDR2 YNFKEQ. As DNA, the CDR3 is TGTGCCAGCAGCCAAGGACAGGTGGCGGGCTATGGCTACACCTTC. The encoded protein is CASSQGQVAGYGYTF.

In its sample, this clonotype was seen a few times. The chain is built from TRBV2 and TRBJ1-4; no definite D call. This CDR3 has 11 residues. V lost 5 bases and J lost 7, with 5 bases in between. Germline V CDR1 and CDR2: SNHLY, FYNNEI. The CDR3 sequence is CASSPSEKLFF. The CDR3 nucleotides read TGTGCCAGCAGTCCCAGTGAAAAACTGTTTTTT.

This clonotype was seen more than once but under ten times. The chain carries TRBV29-1 and TRBJ2-5; the match to TRBD2 covers 14 bases. The CDR3 loop spans 15 amino acids. Unmatched junction bases numbered 8, after V lost 8 bases and J lost 3 bases. The germline V gene has CDR1 SQVTM and CDR2 ANQGSEA. DNA of the CDR3: TGCAGCACGGGGACTAGCGGGGGCAATGAAGAGACCCAGTACTTC. Translated: CSTGTSGGNEETQYF.